This T cell receptor (beta chain) was obtained from a study of read filtering for tumor transcriptome and immune sequencing (dated by TCRdb to 2018 to 2021). Regarding the complete study: The cohort was composed of 16 to 20 male and roughly 13 female patients, with a mean age of roughly 70 years and an age range of about 40 to 90. Using the same bone marrow samples, the study compared TCR repertoires obtained by targeted immune repertoire sequencing with those obtained by bulk whole-transcriptome sequencing. After DNase treatment, whole-transcriptome libraries were prepared with the TruSeq RNA Access Library Prep Kit. One main goal was a read-filtering strategy for immune repertoire data, in particular deciding whether clonotypes backed by only one read should be removed. By revised international staging, about 8 patients were R-ISS I, about 16 were R-ISS II and about seven were R-ISS III. TCR-region mapped reads per sample ranged from about 3.5 to 11 million with IR-seq versus only about 75 to 1273 with RNA-seq.

TCR libraries were built from 400 to 450 ng RNA with the Immunoverse kit, using molecular barcoded adaptors covering alpha/delta and beta/gamma chains. TCR library preparation used the same RNA that went into transcriptome sequencing. Sequencing of the TCR libraries was done on an Illumina HiSeq 4000 with 2 x 150 cycles. The study's processing was this. TCR reads were aligned to human V, D, J and C references and assembled into CDR3 clonotypes with MiXCR, including quality filtering and error correction. Clonotype counts and gene usage diversity were analyzed with the tcR package in R. For inspection of raw mapping reads, RNA-seq reads were mapped by STAR aligner version 2.5.3a onto GRCh37 of the human genome. To test how sequencing depth affected the clonotypes detected, IR-seq fastq files were randomly downsampled with Seqtk 1.3. TCRdb itself trimmed the public reads at Q25 with fastp, ran MiXCR and retained productive beta chains. Here each entry gathers all rows of one CDR3 protein and keeps the most common genes and DNA. Clone size and V and J calls follow TCRdb, not the original study. This sample comprises approximately 25,000 distinct CDR3 sequences, roughly an eighth of them detected only once. Just under 45% of the sample belongs to the ten largest clones.

Each patient had bone marrow sampled at the time of active disease. Ficoll-Hypaque density gradient centrifugation was used to isolate the bone marrow mononuclear cells. CD138-negative cells were obtained by negative selection after labeling with CD138 magnetic microbeads on a MACS separator, removing myeloma plasma cells. Flow cytometry with CD138 antibodies on an Attune NxT was used to check how pure the isolated cells were. Total RNA was extracted using TRIzol reagent and was quantified on a NanoDrop spectrophotometer. Paired RNA-seq and IR-seq were performed on each patient's CD138-negative bone marrow sample. Results and caveats for the whole study, not just this receptor: The sorted CD138-negative fraction was a mixed bone marrow immune population, not purified T cells. When single-read clonotypes were removed, the proportions of shared clonotypes in IR-seq and RNA-seq correlated more strongly. Clonotypes were captured by IR-seq at much higher depth and more reliably than by RNA-seq, and smaller IR-seq throughput was sufficient for identification of most shared clonotypes. In IR-seq, single-read clonotypes were roughly 82% of clonotypes but approximately 4% of total reads; in RNA-seq they were 60% to 75% of clonotypes and around 40% of reads.

CDR1 MGHRA and CDR2 YSYEKL were looked up in the germline V gene. The CDR3 has 16 amino acids, counting the end cysteine and phenylalanine. Only the CDR3 DNA is retained, 48 bases long and in frame from the first base. Trimming removed 3 bases from V and 5 bases from J, leaving 17 bases between the germline ends. This clonotype was found many times. No cognate antigen has been identified for it. Per-base qualities were not stored, and no clone one base away is much larger. The specimen sequenced was a population of CD138-negative cells sorted from bone marrow. The meaning of the sample's cell subset or site label: bone marrow mononuclear cells depleted of CD138+ plasma/myeloma cells by negative magnetic selection. The receptor comes from a donor aged 40 or over with multiple myeloma. The chain employs TRBV4-1 and TRBJ1-3, with the D gene not clear enough to name. The DNA reads as follows: TGCGCCAGCAGCCAGGCCCGCGGCGGAACTAGAAACACCATATATTTT. Its translation reads: CASSQARGGTRNTIYF.